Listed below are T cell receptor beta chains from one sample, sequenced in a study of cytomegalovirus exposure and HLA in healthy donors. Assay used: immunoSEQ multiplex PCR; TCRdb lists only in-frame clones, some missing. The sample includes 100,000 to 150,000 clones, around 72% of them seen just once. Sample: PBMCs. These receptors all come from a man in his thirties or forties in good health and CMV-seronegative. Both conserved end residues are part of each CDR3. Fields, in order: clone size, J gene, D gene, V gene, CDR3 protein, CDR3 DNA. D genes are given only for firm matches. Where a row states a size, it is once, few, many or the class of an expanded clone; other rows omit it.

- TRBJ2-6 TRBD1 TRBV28 CASSPPGQGFGANVLTF TGTGCCAGCAGTCCACCGGGACAGGGATTTGGGGCCAACGTCCTGACTTTC
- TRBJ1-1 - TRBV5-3 CARSLHRGVPHEAFF TGTGCCAGAAGCTTGCATAGGGGTGTACCACATGAAGCTTTCTTT
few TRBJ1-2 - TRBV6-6 CASSSLRNGYTF TGTGCCAGCAGTTCCCTCCGTAATGGCTACACCTTC
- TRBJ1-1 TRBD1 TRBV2 CASSGQGAPEAFF TGTGCCAGCAGTGGACAGGGGGCCCCTGAAGCTTTCTTT
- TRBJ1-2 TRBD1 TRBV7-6 CASSPYRGHNGYTF TGTGCCAGCAGCCCCTACAGGGGGCATAATGGCTACACCTTC
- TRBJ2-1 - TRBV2 CASSIQGYNEQFF TGTGCCAGCAGTATACAGGGCTACAATGAGCAGTTCTTC
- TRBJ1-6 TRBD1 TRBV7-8 CASSPSGTGNSPLHF TGTGCCAGCAGCCCATCCGGGACAGGGAATTCACCCCTCCACTTT
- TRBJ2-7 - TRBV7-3 CASSQTGGTAHEQYF TGTGCCAGCAGCCAGACTGGAGGGACCGCGCACGAGCAGTACTTC
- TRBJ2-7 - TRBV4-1 CASSQREGGRQYF TGCGCCAGCAGCCAAAGGGAGGGGGGAAGACAGTACTTC
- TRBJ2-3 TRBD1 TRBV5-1 CASRPGQGSDTQYF TGCGCCAGCCGACCGGGACAGGGATCAGATACGCAGTATTTT
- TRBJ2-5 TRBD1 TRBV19 CASSIGTGGGETQYF TGTGCCAGTAGTATCGGGACAGGGGGCGGAGAGACCCAGTACTTC
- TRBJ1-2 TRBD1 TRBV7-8 CASQRQGGYYGYTF TGTGCCAGCCAGAGACAGGGAGGTTACTATGGCTACACCTTC
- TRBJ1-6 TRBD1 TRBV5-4 CASSLEGGIDNSPLHF TGTGCCAGCAGCTTGGAAGGGGGCATTGATAATTCACCCCTCCACTTT
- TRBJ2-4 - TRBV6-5 CASSFGHHQNIQYF TGTGCCAGCAGTTTTGGACACCACCAAAACATTCAGTACTTC
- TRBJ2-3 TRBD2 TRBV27 CASSLASGGPGTDTQYF TGTGCCAGCAGTTTAGCTAGCGGGGGGCCCGGCACAGATACGCAGTATTTT
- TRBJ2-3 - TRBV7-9 CASSLLDTQYF TGTGCCAGCAGCCTGTTAGATACGCAGTATTTT
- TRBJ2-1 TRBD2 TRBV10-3 CAITGGNEQFF TGTGCCATCACGGGGGGGAATGAGCAGTTCTTC
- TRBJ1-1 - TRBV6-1 CASSVAASGTEAFF TGTGCCAGCAGTGTGGCCGCATCCGGGACTGAAGCTTTTTTT
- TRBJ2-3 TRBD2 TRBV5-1 CASRTGLAGPRDTQYF TGCGCCAGCAGAACGGGACTAGCGGGGCCAAGAGATACGCAGTATTTT
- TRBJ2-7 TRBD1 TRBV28 CASTLETGGTYYEQYF TGTGCCAGCACCCTTGAGACAGGGGGGACGTACTACGAGCAGTACTTC
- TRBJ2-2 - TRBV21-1 CASSKGGLAGASGELFF TGTGCCAGCAGCAAAGGGGGACTAGCGGGCGCGTCCGGGGAGCTGTTTTTT
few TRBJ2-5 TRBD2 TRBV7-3 CASSLGLAGRETQYF TGTGCCAGCAGCCTTGGACTAGCGGGGCGGGAGACCCAGTACTTC
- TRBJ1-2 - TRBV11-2 CASSWEGEFYGYTF TGTGCCAGCAGCTGGGAGGGGGAATTCTATGGCTACACCTTC
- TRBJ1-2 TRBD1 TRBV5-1 CASSFTGDWANYGYTF TGCGCCAGCAGCTTCACAGGGGATTGGGCTAACTATGGCTACACCTTC
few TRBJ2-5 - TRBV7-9 CSSSRQETQYF TGTTCCAGCAGCCGGCAAGAGACCCAGTACTTC